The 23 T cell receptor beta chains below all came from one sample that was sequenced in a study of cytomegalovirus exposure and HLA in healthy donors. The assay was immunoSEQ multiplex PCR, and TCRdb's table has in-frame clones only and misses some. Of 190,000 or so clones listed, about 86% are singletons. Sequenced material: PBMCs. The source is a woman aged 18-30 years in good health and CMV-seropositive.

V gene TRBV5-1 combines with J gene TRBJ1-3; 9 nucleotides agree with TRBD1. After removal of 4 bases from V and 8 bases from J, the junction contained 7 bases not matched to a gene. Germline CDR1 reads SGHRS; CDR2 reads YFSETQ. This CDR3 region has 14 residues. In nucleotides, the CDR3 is TGCGCCAGCAGCGCAGGGACAGGGTGGGACACCATATATTTT. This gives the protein CASSAGTGWDTIYF.

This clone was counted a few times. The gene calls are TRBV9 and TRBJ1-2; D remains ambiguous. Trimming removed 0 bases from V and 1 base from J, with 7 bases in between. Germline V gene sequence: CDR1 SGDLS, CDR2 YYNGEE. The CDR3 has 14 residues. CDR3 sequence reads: CASSVVPGNYGYTF. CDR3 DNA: TGTGCCAGCAGCGTAGTTCCGGGTAACTATGGCTACACCTTC.

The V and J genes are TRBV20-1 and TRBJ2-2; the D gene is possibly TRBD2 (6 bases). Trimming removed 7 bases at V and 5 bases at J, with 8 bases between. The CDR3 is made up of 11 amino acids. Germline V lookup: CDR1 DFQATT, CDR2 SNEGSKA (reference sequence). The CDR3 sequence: CSDGGTGELFF. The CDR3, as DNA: TGCAGTGACGGGGGAACCGGGGAGCTGTTTTTT.

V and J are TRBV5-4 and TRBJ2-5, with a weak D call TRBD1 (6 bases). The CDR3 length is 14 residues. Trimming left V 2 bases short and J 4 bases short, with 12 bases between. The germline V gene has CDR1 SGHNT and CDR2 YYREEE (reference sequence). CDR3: CASSFGQFPETQYF. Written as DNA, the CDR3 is TGTGCCAGCAGCTTTGGACAGTTTCCAGAGACCCAGTACTTC. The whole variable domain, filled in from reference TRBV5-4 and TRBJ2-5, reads ETGVTQSPTHLIKTRGQQVTLRCSSQSGHNTVSWYQQALGQGPQFIFQYYREEENGRGNFPPRFSGLQFPNYSSELNVNALELDDSALYLCASSFGQFPETQYFGPGTRLLVL.

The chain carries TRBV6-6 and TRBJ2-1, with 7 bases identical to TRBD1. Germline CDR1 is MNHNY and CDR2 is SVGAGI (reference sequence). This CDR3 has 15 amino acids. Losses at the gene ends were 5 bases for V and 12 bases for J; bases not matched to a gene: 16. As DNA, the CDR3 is TGTGCCAGCAGTCAAGGGGGCCCCCGGTTGGGACGGCAGTTCTTC. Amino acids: CASSQGGPRLGRQFF.

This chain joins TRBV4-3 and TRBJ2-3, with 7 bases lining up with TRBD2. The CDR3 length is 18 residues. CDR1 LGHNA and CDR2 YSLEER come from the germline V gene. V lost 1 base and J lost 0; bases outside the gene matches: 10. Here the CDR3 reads CASSQGASGARSTDTQYF. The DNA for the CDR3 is TGCGCCAGCAGCCAAGGGGCGAGCGGGGCACGTAGCACAGATACGCAGTATTTT.

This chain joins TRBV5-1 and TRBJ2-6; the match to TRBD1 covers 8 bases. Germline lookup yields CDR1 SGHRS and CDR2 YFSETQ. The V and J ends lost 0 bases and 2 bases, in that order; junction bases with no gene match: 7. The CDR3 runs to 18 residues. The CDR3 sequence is CASSLAYGQGAGANVLTF. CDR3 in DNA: TGCGCCAGCAGCTTGGCCTACGGACAGGGTGCTGGGGCCAACGTCCTGACTTTC.

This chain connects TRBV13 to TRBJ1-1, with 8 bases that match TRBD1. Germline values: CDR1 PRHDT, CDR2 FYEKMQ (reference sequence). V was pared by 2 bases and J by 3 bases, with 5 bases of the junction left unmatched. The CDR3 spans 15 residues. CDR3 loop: CASSLPTGADTEAFF. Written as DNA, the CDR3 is TGTGCCAGCAGCTTACCGACAGGGGCGGACACTGAAGCTTTCTTT.

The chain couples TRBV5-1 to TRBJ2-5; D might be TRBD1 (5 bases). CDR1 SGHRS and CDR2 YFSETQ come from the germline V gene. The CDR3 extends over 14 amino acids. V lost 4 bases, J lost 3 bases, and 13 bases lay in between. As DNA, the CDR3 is TGCGCCAGCAGCCCCTTCAGGGAAAAAGAGACCCAGTACTTC. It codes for CASSPFREKETQYF.

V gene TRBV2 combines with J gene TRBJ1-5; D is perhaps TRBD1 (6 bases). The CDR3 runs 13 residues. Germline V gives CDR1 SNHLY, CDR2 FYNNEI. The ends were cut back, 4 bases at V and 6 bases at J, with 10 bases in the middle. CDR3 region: CASSGGLGQPQHF. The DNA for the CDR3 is TGTGCCAGCAGTGGGGGGCTGGGTCAGCCCCAGCATTTT.

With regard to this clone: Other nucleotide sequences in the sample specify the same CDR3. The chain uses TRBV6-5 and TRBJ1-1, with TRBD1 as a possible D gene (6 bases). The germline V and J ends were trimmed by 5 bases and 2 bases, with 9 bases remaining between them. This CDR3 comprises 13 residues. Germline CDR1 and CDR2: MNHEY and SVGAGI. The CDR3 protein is CASSQGRNTEAFF. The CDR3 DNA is TGTGCCAGCAGTCAGGGGAGAAACACTGAAGCTTTCTTT.

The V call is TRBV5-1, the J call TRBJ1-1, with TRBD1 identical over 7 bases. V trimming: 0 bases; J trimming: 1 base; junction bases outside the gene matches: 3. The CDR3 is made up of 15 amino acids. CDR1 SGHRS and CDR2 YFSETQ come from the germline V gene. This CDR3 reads CASSLGGTANTEAFF. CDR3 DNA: TGCGCCAGCAGCTTGGGAGGGACAGCGAACACTGAAGCTTTCTTT. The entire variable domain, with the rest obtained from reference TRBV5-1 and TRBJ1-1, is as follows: KAGVTQTPRYLIKTRGQQVTLSCSPISGHRSVSWYQQTPGQGLQFLFEYFSETQRNKGNFPGRFSGRQFSNSRSEMNVSTLELGDSALYLCASSLGGTANTEAFFGQGTRLTVV.

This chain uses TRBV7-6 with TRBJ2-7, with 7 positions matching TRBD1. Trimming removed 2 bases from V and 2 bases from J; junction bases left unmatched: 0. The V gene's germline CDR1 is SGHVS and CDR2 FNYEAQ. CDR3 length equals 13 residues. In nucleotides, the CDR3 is TGTGCCAGCAGCTTACAGGGGGCCTACGAGCAGTACTTC. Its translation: CASSLQGAYEQYF.

CDR3 loop: CASSLMQASYEQYF. Written as DNA, the CDR3 is TGTGCCAGCAGCTTGATGCAGGCGTCCTACGAGCAGTACTTC. The rearrangement links TRBV5-6 to TRBJ2-7; unclear D gene. The germline V gene has CDR1 SGHDT and CDR2 YYEEEE. Trimming cost V 1 base and J 1 base, with 9 bases left between them. The length of the CDR3 is 14 residues.

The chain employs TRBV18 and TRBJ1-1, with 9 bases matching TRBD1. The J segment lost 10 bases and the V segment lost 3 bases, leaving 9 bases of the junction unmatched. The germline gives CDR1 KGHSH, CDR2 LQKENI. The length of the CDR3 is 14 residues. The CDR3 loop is CASSPPGQGVRAFF. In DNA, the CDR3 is TGTGCCAGCTCACCTCCGGGACAGGGCGTCAGAGCTTTCTTT.

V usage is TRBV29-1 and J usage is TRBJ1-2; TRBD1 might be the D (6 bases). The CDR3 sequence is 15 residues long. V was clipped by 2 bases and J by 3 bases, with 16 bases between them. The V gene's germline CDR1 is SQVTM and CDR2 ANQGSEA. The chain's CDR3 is CSVESHRQVDYGYTF. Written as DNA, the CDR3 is TGCAGCGTTGAATCCCACCGACAGGTTGACTATGGCTACACCTTC.

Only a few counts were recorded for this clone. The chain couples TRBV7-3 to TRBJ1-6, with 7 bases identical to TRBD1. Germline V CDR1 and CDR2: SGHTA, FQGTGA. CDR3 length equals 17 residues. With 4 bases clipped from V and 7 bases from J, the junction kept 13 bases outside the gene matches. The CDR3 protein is CASSWVGGQSKNSPLHF. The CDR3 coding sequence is TGTGCCAGCAGCTGGGTCGGGGGACAGTCGAAAAATTCACCCCTCCACTTT.

The CDR3 spells CASSDDRGVKGYTF. Here the CDR3 DNA reads TGTGCCAGCAGTGACGACAGGGGGGTGAAAGGCTACACCTTC. The J gene is TRBJ1-2, the V gene TRBV9, with 9 bases identical to TRBD1. The CDR3 covers 14 residues. The junction had 10 bases not matched to a gene; V was cut back by 5 bases and J by 8 bases. CDR1 is SGDLS and CDR2 is YYNGEE in the germline V gene.

The CDR3 spells CASSIAGTPGAYEQYF. The CDR3 region has the DNA TGTGCCAGTAGTATAGCAGGAACCCCGGGGGCCTACGAGCAGTACTTC. The chain combines TRBV19 with TRBJ2-7, with D perhaps matching TRBD2 (6 bases). Germline V CDR1 and CDR2: LNHDA, SQIVND (reference sequence). Deletions cut 1 base from V and 2 bases from J, with 15 bases between. The CDR3 has 16 residues. Looking up the rest from reference TRBV19 and TRBJ2-7 gives the full variable domain: DGGITQSPKYLFRKEGQNVTLSCEQNLNHDAMYWYRQDPGQGLRLIYYSQIVNDFQKGDIAEGYSVSREKKESFPLTVTSAQKNPTAFYLCASSIAGTPGAYEQYFGPGTRLTVT.

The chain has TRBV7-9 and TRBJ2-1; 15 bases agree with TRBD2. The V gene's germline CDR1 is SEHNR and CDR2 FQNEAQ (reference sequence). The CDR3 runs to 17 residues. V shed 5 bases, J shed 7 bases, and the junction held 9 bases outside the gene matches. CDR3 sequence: CASSQGGGLAGGNEQFF. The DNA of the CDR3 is TGTGCCAGCAGCCAAGGCGGAGGACTAGCGGGGGGGAATGAGCAGTTCTTC.

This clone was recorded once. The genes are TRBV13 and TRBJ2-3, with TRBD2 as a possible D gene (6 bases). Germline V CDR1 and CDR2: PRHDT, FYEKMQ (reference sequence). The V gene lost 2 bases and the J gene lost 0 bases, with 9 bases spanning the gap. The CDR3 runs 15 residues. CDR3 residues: CASSLLRGSTDTQYF. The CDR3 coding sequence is TGTGCCAGCAGCTTACTTCGGGGGAGCACAGATACGCAGTATTTT. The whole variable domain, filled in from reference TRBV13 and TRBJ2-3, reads AAGVIQSPRHLIKEKRETATLKCYPIPRHDTVYWYQQGPGQDPQFLISFYEKMQSDKGSIPDRFSAQQFSDYHSELNMSSLELGDSALYFCASSLLRGSTDTQYFGPGTRLTVL.

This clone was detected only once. For the CDR3, the DNA is TGTGCCAGCAGTCCCGGACAGGCAGTCGGGGAGCTGTTTTTT. This sequence encodes CASSPGQAVGELFF. The chain combines TRBV27 with TRBJ2-2, with 7 bases fitting TRBD1. This CDR3 has 14 residues. J lost 7 bases, V lost 5 bases, and 7 bases had no gene match. Germline V gives CDR1 MNHEY, CDR2 SMNVEV (reference sequence).

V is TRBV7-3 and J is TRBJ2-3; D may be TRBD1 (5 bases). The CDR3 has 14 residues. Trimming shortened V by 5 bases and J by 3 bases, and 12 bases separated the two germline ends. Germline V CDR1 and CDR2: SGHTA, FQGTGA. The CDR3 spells CASSPRTQTDTQYF. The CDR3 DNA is TGTGCCAGCAGCCCCCGGACACAAACAGATACGCAGTATTTT.